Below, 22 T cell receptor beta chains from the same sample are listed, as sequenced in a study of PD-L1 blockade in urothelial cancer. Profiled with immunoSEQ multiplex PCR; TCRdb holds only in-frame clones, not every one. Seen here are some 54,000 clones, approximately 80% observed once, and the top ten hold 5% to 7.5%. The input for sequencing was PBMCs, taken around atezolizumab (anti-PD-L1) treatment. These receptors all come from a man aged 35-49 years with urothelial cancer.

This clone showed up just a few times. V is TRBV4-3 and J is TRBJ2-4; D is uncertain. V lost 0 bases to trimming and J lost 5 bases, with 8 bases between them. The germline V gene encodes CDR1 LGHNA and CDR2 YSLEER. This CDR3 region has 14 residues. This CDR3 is CASSQDLGQNIQYF. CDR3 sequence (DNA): TGCGCCAGCAGCCAAGATCTGGGCCAAAACATTCAGTACTTC.

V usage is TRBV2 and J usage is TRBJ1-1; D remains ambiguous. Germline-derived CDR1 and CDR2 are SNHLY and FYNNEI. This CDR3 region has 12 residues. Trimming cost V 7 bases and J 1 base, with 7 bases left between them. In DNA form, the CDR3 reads TGTGCCAGCAACCGGGAGAACACTGAAGCTTTCTTT. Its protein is CASNRENTEAFF.

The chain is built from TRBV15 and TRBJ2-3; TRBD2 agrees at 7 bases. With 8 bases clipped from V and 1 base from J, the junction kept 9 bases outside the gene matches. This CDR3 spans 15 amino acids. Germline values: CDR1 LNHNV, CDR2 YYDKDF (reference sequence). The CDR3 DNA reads TGTGCCACCCGAATGAGGGAGGGTGGCACAGATACGCAGTATTTT. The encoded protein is CATRMREGGTDTQYF.

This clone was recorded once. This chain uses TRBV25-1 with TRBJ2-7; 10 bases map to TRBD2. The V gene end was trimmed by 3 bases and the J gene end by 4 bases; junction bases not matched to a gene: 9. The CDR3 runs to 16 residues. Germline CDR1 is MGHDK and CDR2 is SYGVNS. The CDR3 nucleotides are TGTGCCAGCAGTGACAGGGTCAGGACTAGCGGTTACGAGCAGTACTTC. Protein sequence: CASSDRVRTSGYEQYF.

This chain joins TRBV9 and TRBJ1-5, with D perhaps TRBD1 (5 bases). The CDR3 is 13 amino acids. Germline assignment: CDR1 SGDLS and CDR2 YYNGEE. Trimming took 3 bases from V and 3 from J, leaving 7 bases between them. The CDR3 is CASSETVNQPQHF. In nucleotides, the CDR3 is TGTGCCAGCAGCGAGACAGTCAATCAGCCCCAGCATTTT.

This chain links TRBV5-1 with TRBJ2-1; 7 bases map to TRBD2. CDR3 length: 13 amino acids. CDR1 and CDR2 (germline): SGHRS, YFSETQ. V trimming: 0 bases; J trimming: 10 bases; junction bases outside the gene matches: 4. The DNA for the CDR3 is TGCGCCAGCAGCTTGGTAGCGGGTTGGGAGCAGTTCTTC. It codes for CASSLVAGWEQFF. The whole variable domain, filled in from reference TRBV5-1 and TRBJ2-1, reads KAGVTQTPRYLIKTRGQQVTLSCSPISGHRSVSWYQQTPGQGLQFLFEYFSETQRNKGNFPGRFSGRQFSNSRSEMNVSTLELGDSALYLCASSLVAGWEQFFGPGTRLTVL.

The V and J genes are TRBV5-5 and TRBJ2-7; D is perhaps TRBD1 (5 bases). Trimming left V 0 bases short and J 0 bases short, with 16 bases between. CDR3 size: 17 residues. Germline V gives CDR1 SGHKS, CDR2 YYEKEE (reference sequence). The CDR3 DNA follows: TGTGCCAGCAGCTTGGCCACAGCAGGGCTTGGCTCCTACGAGCAGTACTTC. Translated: CASSLATAGLGSYEQYF. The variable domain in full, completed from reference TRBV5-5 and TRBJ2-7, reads DAGVTQSPTHLIKTRGQQVTLRCSPISGHKSVSWYQQVLGQGPQFIFQYYEKEERGRGNFPDRFSARQFPNYSSELNVNALLLGDSALYLCASSLATAGLGSYEQYFGPGTRLTVT.

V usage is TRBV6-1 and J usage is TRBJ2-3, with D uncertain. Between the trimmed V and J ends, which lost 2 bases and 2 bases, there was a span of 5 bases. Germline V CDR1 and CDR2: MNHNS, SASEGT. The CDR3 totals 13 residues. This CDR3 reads CASSETYTDTQYF. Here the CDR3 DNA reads TGTGCCAGCAGTGAAACCTACACAGATACGCAGTATTTT.

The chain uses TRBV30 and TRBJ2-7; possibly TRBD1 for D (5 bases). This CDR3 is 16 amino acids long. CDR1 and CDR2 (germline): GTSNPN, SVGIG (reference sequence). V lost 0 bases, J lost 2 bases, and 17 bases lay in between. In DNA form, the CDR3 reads TGTGCCTGGAGTGTACAATTTCAAGGGGCAGCCTACGAGCAGTACTTC. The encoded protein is CAWSVQFQGAAYEQYF.

This CDR3 reads CASSQVGRQGMGKLFF. The CDR3 nucleotides read TGCGCCAGCAGCCAAGTGGGGAGACAGGGGATGGGAAAACTGTTTTTT. The chain uses TRBV4-1 and TRBJ1-4, with 8 positions matching TRBD1. CDR3 length: 16 amino acids. After removal of 1 base from V and 10 bases from J, the junction contained 11 bases not matched to a gene. Germline V gene sequence: CDR1 MGHRA, CDR2 YSYEKL.

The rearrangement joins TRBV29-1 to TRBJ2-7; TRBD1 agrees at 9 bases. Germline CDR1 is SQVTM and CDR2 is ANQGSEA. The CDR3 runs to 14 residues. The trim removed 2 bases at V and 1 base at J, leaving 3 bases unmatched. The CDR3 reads CSVEPGQGSYEQYF. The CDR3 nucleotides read TGCAGCGTTGAACCCGGACAGGGGTCCTACGAGCAGTACTTC.

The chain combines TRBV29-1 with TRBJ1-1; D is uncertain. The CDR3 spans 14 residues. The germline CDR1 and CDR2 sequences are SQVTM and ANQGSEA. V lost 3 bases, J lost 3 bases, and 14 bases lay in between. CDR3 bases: TGCAGCGTTGATTTCGTCCCCGGGGACACTGAAGCTTTCTTT. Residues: CSVDFVPGDTEAFF.

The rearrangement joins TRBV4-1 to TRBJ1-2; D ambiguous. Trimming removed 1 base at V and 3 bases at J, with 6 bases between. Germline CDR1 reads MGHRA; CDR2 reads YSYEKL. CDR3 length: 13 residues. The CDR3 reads CASSQVAYYGYTF. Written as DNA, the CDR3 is TGCGCCAGCAGCCAAGTTGCGTACTATGGCTACACCTTC.

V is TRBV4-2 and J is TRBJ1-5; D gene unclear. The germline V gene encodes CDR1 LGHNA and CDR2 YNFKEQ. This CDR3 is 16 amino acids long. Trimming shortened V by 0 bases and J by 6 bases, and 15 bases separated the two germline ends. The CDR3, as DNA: TGTGCCAGCAGCCAAGAGGGCTCAAGAATGGGTCAGCCCCAGCATTTT. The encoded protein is CASSQEGSRMGQPQHF.

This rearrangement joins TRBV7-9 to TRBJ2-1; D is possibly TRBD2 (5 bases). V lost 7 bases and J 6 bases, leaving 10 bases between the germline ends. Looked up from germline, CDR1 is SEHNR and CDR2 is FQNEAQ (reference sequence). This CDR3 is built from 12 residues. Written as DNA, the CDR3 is TGTGCCAGCACCGAGAGGGCCAATGAGCAGTTCTTC. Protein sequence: CASTERANEQFF.

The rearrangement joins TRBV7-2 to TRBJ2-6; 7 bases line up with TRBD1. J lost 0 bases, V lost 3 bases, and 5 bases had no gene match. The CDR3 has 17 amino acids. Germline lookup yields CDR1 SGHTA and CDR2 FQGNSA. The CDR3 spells CASSLTGTYSGANVLTF. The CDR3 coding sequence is TGTGCCAGCAGCTTGACAGGGACCTACTCTGGGGCCAACGTCCTGACTTTC.

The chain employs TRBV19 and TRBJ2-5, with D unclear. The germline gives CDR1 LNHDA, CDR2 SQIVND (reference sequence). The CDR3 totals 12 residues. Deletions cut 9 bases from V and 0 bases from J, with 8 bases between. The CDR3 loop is CASGVYQETQYF. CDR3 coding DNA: TGTGCCAGCGGAGTGTACCAAGAGACCCAGTACTTC.

In DNA, the CDR3 is TGCAGCGCCCCCTTTGCCCGGGGTGGCTACACCTTC. This codes for CSAPFARGGYTF. The rearrangement uses TRBV29-1 and TRBJ1-2; D uncertain. This CDR3 contains 12 residues. The germline V and J ends were trimmed by 7 bases and 7 bases, with 16 bases remaining between them. The germline V gene has CDR1 SQVTM and CDR2 ANQGSEA. The whole variable domain, remainder taken from reference TRBV29-1 and TRBJ1-2, is SAVISQKPSRDICQRGTSLTIQCQVDSQVTMMFWYRQQPGQSLTLIATANQGSEATYESGFVIDKFPISRPNLTFSTLTVSNMSPEDSSIYLCSAPFARGGYTFGSGTRLTVV.

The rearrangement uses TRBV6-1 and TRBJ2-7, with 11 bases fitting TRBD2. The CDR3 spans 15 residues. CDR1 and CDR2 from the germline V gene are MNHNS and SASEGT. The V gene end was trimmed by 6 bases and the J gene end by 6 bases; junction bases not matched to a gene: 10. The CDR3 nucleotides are TGTGCCAGCAGGGCCGTACTAGCGGGAGCAACCGAGCAGTACTTC. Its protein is CASRAVLAGATEQYF.

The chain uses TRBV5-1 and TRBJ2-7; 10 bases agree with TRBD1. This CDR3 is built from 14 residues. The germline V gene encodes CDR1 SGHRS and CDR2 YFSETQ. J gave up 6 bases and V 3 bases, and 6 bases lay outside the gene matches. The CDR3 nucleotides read TGCGCCAGCAGCTCTCGACAGGGGGCGGGCGAGCAGTACTTC. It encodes CASSSRQGAGEQYF.

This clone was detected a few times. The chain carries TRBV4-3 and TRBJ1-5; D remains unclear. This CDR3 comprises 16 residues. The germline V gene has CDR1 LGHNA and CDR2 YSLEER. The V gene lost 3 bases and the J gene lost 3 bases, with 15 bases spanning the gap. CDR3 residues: CASSHEMYQYNQPQHF. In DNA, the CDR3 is TGCGCCAGCAGCCATGAAATGTATCAGTACAATCAGCCCCAGCATTTT.

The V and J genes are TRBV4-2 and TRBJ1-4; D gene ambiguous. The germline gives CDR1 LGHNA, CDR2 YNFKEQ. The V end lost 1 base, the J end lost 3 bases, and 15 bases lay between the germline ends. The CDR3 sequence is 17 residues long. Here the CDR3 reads CASSQAAGPEPNEKLFF. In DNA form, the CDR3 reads TGTGCCAGCAGCCAAGCGGCTGGGCCTGAACCTAATGAAAAACTGTTTTTT.